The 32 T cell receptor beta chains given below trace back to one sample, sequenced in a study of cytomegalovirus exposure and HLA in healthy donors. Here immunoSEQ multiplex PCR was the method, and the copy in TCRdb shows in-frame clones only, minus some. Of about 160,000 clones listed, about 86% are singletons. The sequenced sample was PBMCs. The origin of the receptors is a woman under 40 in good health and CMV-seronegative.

DNA of the CDR3: TGTGCCACCAGCAGAGACAGCCAAAGCTCCTACAATGAGCAGTTCTTC. Residues: CATSRDSQSSYNEQFF. The V and J genes are TRBV15 and TRBJ2-1; D gene unclear. Germline CDR1 and CDR2: LNHNV and YYDKDF (reference sequence). V was clipped by 0 bases and J by 0 bases, with 9 bases between them. The CDR3 has 16 amino acids.

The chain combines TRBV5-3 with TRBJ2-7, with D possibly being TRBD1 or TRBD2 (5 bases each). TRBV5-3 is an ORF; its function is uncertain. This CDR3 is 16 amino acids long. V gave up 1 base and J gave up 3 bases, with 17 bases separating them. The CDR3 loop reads CARSLPSGTDDYEQYF. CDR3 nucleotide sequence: TGTGCCAGAAGCTTGCCGTCCGGGACGGACGACTACGAGCAGTACTTC.

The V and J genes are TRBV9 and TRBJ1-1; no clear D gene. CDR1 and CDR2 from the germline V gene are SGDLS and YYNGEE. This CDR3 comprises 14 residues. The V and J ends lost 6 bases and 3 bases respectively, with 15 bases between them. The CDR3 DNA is TGTGCCAGCATCATCGGGGAAGGGTACACTGAAGCTTTCTTT. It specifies CASIIGEGYTEAFF.

This chain's CDR3 is CASSLTGQGVYEQYF. CDR3 in DNA: TGCGCCAGCAGCTTGACTGGACAGGGGGTCTACGAGCAGTACTTC. This chain uses TRBV5-1 with TRBJ2-7; 10 bases agree with TRBD1. With V trimmed by 1 base and J by 3 bases, 4 bases remained unmatched. The CDR3 sequence is 15 residues long. In germline, CDR1 is SGHRS, CDR2 YFSETQ.

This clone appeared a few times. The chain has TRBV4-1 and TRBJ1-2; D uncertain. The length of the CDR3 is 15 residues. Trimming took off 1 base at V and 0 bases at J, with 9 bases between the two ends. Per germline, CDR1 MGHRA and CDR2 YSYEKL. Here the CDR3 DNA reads TGCGCCAGCAGCCAAGTCCATTCGACTAACTATGGCTACACCTTC. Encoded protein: CASSQVHSTNYGYTF.

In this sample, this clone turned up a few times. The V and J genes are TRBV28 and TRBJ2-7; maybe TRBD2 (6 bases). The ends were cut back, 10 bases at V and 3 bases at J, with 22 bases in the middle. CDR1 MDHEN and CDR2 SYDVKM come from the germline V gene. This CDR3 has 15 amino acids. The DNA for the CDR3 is TGTGCCACACTAGCCTCCGTCAGTCAGGGCTACGAGCAGTACTTC. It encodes CATLASVSQGYEQYF.

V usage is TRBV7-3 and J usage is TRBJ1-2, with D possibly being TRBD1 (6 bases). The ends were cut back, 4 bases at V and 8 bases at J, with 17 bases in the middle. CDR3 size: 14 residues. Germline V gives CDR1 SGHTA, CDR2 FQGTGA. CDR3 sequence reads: CASSCQGPRWGYTF. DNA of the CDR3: TGTGCCAGCAGCTGTCAGGGGCCTAGATGGGGCTACACCTTC. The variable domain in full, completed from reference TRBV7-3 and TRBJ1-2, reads GAGVSQTPSNKVTEKGKYVELRCDPISGHTALYWYRQSLGQGPEFLIYFQGTGAADDSGLPNDRFFAVRPEGSVSTLKIQRTERGDSAVYLCASSCQGPRWGYTFGSGTRLTVV.

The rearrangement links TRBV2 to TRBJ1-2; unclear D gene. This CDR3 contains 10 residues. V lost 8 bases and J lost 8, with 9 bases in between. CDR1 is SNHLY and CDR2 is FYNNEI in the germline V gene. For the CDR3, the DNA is TGTGCCAGCTCTCCGGAAGGCTACACCTTC. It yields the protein CASSPEGYTF.

The CDR3 nucleotides are TGTGCCAGCAGCTCAAGCGGTGGCTACACCTTC. The encoded protein is CASSSSGGYTF. This chain uses TRBV5-6 with TRBJ1-2; D is ambiguous. The CDR3 is 11 amino acids. V shed 3 bases and J shed 7 bases, with 7 bases lying between them. Germline V gene data show CDR1 as SGHDT and CDR2 as YYEEEE. Based on the CDR3 plus reference TRBV5-6 and TRBJ1-2, the full variable domain is DAGVTQSPTHLIKTRGQQVTLRCSPKSGHDTVSWYQQALGQGPQFIFQYYEEEERQRGNFPDRFSGHQFPNYSSELNVNALLLGDSALYLCASSSSGGYTFGSGTRLTVV.

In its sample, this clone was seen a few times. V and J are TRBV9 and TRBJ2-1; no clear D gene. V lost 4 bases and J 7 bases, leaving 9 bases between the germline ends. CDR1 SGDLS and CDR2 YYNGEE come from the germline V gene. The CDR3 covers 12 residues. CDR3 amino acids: CASSSRHNEQFF. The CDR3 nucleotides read TGTGCCAGCAGCTCACGCCATAATGAGCAGTTCTTC.

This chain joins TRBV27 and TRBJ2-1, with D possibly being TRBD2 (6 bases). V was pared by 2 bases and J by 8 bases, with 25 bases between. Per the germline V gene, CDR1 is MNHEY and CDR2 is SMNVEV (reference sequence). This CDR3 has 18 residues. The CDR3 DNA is TGTGCCAGCAGTTTACGAGCGGGTGGACCGCCTTTACGGGATGAGCAGTTCTTC. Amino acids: CASSLRAGGPPLRDEQFF.

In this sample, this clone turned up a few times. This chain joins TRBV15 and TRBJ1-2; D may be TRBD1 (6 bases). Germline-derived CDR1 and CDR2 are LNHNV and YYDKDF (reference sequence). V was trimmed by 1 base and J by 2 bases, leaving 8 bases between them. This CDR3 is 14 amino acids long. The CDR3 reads CATSRVGGNYGYTF. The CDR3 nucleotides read TGTGCCACCAGCAGAGTAGGGGGAAACTATGGCTACACCTTC.

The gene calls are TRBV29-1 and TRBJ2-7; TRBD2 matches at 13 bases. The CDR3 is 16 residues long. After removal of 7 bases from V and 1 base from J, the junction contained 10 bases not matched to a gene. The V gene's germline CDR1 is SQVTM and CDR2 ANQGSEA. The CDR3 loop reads CSAYGTSGKGSYEQYF. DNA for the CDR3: TGCAGCGCGTACGGGACTAGCGGGAAAGGGTCCTACGAGCAGTACTTC.

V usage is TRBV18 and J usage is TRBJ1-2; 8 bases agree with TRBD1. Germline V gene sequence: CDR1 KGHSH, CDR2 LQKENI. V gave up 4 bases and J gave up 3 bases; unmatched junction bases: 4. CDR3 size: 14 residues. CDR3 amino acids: CASSRQTGDYGYTF. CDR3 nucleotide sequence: TGTGCCAGCTCACGCCAGACAGGGGACTATGGCTACACCTTC.

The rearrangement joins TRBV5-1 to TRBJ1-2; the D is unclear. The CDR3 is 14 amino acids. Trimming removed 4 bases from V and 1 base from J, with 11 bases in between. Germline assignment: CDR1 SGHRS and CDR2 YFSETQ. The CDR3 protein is CASSPDGGNYGYTF. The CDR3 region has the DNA TGCGCCAGCAGCCCGGACGGAGGTAACTATGGCTACACCTTC.

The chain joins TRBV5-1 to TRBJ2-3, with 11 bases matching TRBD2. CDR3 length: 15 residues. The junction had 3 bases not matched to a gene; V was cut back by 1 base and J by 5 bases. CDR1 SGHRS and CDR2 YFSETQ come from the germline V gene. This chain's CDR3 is CASSLLAGGEDTQYF. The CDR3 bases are TGCGCCAGCAGCTTGTTAGCGGGAGGGGAAGATACGCAGTATTTT.

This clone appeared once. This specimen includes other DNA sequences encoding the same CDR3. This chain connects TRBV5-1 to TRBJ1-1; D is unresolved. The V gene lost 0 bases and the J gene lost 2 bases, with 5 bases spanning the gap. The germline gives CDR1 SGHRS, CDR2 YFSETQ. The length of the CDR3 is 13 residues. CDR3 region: CASSLGGNTEAFF. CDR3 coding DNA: TGCGCCAGCAGCTTGGGCGGTAACACTGAAGCTTTCTTT.

The CDR3: CASSLLWKTTEAFF. CDR3 nucleotides: TGTGCCAGCAGTTTATTATGGAAGACCACTGAAGCTTTCTTT. The chain employs TRBV27 and TRBJ1-1; D not certain. V shed 1 base and J shed 4 bases, with 10 bases lying between them. The germline CDR1 and CDR2 sequences are MNHEY and SMNVEV (reference sequence). This CDR3 region has 14 residues.

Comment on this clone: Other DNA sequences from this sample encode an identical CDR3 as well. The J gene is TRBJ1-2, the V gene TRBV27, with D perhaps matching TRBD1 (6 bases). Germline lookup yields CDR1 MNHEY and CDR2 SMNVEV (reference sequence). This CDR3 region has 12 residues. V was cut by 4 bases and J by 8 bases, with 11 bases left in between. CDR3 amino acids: CASSSGGRGYTF. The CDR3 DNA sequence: TGTGCCAGCAGTTCGGGGGGGCGGGGCTACACCTTC.

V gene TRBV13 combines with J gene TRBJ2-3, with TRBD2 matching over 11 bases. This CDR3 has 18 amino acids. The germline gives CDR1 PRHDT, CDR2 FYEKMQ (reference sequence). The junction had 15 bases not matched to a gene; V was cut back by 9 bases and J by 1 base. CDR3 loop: CASPPQGTSGAGTDTQYF. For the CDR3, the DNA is TGTGCCAGTCCACCGCAAGGGACTAGCGGAGCAGGCACAGATACGCAGTATTTT. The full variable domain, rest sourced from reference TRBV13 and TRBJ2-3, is AAGVIQSPRHLIKEKRETATLKCYPIPRHDTVYWYQQGPGQDPQFLISFYEKMQSDKGSIPDRFSAQQFSDYHSELNMSSLELGDSALYFCASPPQGTSGAGTDTQYFGPGTRLTVL.

CDR3 nucleotide sequence: TGTGCCATCAGTGAGTCGACTCTGTCGGGGGATGGCACAGATACGCAGTATTTT. Translated, it gives CAISESTLSGDGTDTQYF. The chain carries TRBV10-3 and TRBJ2-3, with D perhaps matching TRBD2 (6 bases). This CDR3 contains 18 residues. Germline CDR1 is ENHRY and CDR2 is SYGVKD. V lost 0 bases and J lost 1, with 17 bases in between.

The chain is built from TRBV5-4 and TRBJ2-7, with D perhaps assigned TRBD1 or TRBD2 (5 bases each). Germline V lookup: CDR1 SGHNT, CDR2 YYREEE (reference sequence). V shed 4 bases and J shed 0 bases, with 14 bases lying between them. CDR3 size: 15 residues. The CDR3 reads CASSVNPGTSYEQYF. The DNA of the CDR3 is TGTGCCAGCAGCGTCAACCCCGGGACCTCCTACGAGCAGTACTTC. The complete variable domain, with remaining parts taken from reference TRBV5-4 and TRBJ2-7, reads ETGVTQSPTHLIKTRGQQVTLRCSSQSGHNTVSWYQQALGQGPQFIFQYYREEENGRGNFPPRFSGLQFPNYSSELNVNALELDDSALYLCASSVNPGTSYEQYFGPGTRLTVT.

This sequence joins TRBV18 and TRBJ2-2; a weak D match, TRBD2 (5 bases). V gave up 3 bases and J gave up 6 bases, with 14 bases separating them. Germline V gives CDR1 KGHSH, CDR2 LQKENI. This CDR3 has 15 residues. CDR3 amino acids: CASSPLHGRAGELFF. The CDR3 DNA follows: TGTGCCAGCTCACCCCTACATGGGAGAGCCGGGGAGCTGTTTTTT.

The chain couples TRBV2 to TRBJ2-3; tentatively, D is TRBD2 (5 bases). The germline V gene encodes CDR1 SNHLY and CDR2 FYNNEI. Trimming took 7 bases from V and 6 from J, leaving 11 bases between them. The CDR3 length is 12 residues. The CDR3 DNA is TGTGCCAGCAACCTAGCACAGGATACGCAGTATTTT. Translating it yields CASNLAQDTQYF.

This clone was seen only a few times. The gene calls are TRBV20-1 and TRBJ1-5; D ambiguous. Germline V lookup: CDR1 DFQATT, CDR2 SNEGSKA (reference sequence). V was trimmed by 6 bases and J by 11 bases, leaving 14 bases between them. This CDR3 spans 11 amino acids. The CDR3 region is CSALTPGSQHF. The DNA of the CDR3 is TGCAGTGCCCTGACCCCGGGGTCCCAGCATTTT.

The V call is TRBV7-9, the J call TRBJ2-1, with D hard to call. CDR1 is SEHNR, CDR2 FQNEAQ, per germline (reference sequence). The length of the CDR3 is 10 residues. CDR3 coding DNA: TGTGCGTCAGAGAGCAATGAGCAGTTCTTC. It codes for CASESNEQFF.

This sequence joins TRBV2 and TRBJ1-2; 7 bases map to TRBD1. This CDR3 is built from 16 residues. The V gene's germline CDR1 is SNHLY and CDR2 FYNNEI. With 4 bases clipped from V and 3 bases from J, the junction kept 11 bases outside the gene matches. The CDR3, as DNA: TGTGCCAGCAGTGCTACCGGGACAGTCGTTTACTATGGCTACACCTTC. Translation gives CASSATGTVVYYGYTF.

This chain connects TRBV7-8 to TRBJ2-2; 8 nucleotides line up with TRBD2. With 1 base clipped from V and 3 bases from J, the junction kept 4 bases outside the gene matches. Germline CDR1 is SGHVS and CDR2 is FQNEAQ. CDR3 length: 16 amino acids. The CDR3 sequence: CASSLGRGDHTGELFF. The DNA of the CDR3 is TGTGCCAGCAGCTTAGGGCGGGGGGATCACACCGGGGAGCTGTTTTTT.

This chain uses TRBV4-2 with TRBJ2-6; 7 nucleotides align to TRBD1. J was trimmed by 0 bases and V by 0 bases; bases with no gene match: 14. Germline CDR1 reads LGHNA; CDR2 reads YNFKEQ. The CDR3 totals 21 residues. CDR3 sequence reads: CASSQEESLRQGFSGANVLTF. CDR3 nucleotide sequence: TGTGCCAGCAGCCAAGAGGAGAGTTTGAGACAGGGATTCTCTGGGGCCAACGTCCTGACTTTC.

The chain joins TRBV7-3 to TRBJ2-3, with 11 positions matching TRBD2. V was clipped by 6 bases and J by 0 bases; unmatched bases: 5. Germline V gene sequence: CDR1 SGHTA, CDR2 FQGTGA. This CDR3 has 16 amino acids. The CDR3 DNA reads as TGTGCCAGCAGTCCCGGGACTAGCGGTAGCACAGATACGCAGTATTTT. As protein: CASSPGTSGSTDTQYF. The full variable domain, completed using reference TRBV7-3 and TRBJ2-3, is GAGVSQTPSNKVTEKGKYVELRCDPISGHTALYWYRQSLGQGPEFLIYFQGTGAADDSGLPNDRFFAVRPEGSVSTLKIQRTERGDSAVYLCASSPGTSGSTDTQYFGPGTRLTVL.

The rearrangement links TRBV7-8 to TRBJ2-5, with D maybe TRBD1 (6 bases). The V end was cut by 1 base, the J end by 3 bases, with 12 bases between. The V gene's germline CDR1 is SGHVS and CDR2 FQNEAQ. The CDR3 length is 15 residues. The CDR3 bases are TGTGCCAGCAGCTTAGGACAGGTAGATGAAGAGACCCAGTACTTC. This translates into CASSLGQVDEETQYF.

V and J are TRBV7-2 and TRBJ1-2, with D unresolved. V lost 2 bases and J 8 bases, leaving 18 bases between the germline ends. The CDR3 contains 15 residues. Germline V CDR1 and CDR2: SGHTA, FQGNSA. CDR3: CASSLTTWSLEGYTF. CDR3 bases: TGTGCCAGCAGCTTAACTACCTGGTCCCTGGAGGGCTACACCTTC.